This T cell receptor beta chain is from a study of Graves' ophthalmopathy and Graves' hyperthyroidism. Study at large: Pretreatment peripheral blood was obtained at initial diagnosis.

This clonotype was seen ten or more times. The V segment lost 0 bases and the J segment 6 bases; nucleotides outside the gene matches: 17. This CDR3 region has 18 residues. Germline V CDR1 and CDR2: SGHRS, YFSETQ. The authors amplified TCR beta CDR3 regions, and they did so from RNA transcripts for repertoire sequencing. The authors performed first-round RT-PCR with HTBI primers and then a second-round multiplex PCR. TCRdb recomputed calls from the multiplex PCR reads with MiXCR, one row per CDR3 protein. The sample shows fewer than 400,000 distinct CDR3 sequences, roughly 18% of them seen only once. Where ophthalmopathy was present, donors had moderate-to-severe activity, CAS ≥3, NOSPECS ≥4 and duration under 3 months. Clinical symptoms, serum thyroxine, TRAb, thyroid ultrasound and orbital computed tomography determined diagnosis.

The receptor comes from a woman aged 18-29 years with Graves' ophthalmopathy. V usage is TRBV5-1 and J usage is TRBJ1-1; TRBD1 matches 7 bases. Sequencing was carried out using peripheral blood. CDR3 amino acids: CASSLDNGRQGPDAEAFF. In DNA, the CDR3 is TGCGCCAGCAGCTTGGATAACGGCCGACAGGGCCCTGACGCTGAAGCTTTCTTT.